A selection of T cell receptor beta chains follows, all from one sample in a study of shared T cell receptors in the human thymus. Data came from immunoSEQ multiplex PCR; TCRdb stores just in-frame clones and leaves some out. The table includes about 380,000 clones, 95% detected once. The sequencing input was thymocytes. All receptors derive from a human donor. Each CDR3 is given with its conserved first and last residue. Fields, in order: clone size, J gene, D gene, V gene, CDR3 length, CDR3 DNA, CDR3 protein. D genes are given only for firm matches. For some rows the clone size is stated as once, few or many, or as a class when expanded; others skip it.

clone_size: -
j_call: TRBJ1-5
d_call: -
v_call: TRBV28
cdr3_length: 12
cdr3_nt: TGTGCCAGCAGTCCCTACAGGAGGCCTCAGCATTTT
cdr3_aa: CASSPYRRPQHF

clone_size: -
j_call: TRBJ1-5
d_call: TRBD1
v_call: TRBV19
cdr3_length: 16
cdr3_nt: TGTGCCAGTAGTGCTGGACAGGGGGCTTACCATCAGCCCCAGCATTTT
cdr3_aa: CASSAGQGAYHQPQHF

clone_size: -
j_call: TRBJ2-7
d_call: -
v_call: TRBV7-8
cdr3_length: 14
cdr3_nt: TGTGCCAGCAACGCGGACGGACTGAGCGGCGAGCAGTACTTC
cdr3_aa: CASNADGLSGEQYF

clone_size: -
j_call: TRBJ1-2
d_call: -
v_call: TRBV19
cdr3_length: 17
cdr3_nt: TGTGCCAGTAGTATAGACAGGGATCGCCTGACCTACAATGGCTACACCTTC
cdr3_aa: CASSIDRDRLTYNGYTF

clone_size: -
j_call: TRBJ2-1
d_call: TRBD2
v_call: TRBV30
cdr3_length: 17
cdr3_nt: TGTGCCTGGAGTGTACTAGCGGGAGCCCTCTCCTACAATGAGCAGTTCTTC
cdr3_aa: CAWSVLAGALSYNEQFF

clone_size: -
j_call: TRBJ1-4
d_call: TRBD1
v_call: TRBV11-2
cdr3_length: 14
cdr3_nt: TGTGCCAGCAGCCGGGACAGGGATGGGGAAAAACTGTTTTTT
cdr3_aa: CASSRDRDGEKLFF

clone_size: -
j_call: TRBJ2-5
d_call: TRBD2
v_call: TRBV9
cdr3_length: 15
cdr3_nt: TGTGCCAGCAGCCATGAATGGACTAGCTCGGGGACCCAGTACTTC
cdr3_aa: CASSHEWTSSGTQYF

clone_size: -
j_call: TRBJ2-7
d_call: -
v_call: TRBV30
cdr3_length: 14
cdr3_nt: TGTGCCTGGAGTGTACAGGGGGGGGGCTCAGGGCAGTACTTC
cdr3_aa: CAWSVQGGGSGQYF

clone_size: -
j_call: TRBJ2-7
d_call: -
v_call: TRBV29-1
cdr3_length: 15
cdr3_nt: TGCAGCGTCCCCCGAGGGGGGGACGATCACCACGAGCAGTACTTC
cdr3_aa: CSVPRGGDDHHEQYF

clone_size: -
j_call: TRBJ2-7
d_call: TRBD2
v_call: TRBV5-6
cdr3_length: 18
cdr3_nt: TGTGCCAGCAGCTTGGGCGGGACTAGCCATCCTCCAACCTACGAGCAGTACTTC
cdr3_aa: CASSLGGTSHPPTYEQYF

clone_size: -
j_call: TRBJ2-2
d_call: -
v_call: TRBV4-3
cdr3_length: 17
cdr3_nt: TGCGCCAGCAGCCAAGATCGAGGAGGACGGACCACCGGGGAGCTGTTTTTT
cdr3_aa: CASSQDRGGRTTGELFF

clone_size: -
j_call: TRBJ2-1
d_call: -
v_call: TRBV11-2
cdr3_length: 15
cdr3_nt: TGTGCCAGCAGCTTTGGAAAAATACTATACAATGAGCAGTTCTTC
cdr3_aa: CASSFGKILYNEQFF

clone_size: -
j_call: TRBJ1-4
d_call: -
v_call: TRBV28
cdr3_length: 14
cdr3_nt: TGTGCCAGTCGAAAAGGGGGGGCCGGTGAAAAACTGTTTTTT
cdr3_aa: CASRKGGAGEKLFF

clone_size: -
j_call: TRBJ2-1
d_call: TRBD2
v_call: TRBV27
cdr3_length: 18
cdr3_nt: TGTGCCAGCAGTTTATATGGGCTAGCGGGAAGCCGTTACAATGAGCAGTTCTTC
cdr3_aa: CASSLYGLAGSRYNEQFF

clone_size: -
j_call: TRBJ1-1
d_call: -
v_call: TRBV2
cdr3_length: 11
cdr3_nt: TGTGCCTCCAGGGGCGGGATTGAAGCTTTCTTT
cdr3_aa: CASRGGIEAFF

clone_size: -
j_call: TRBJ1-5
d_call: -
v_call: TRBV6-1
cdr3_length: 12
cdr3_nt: TGTGCCAGCAGTGACGAGAATCAGCCCCAGCATTTT
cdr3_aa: CASSDENQPQHF

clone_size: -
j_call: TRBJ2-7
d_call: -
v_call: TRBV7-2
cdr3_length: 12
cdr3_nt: TGTGCCAGCAGCCTTAACTCCTACGAGCAGTACTTC
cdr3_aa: CASSLNSYEQYF

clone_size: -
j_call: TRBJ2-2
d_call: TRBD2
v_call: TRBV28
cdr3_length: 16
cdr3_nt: TGTGCCAGCAGTTTCTGGGTTGCGGGGGAAACCGGGGAGCTGTTTTTT
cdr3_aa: CASSFWVAGETGELFF

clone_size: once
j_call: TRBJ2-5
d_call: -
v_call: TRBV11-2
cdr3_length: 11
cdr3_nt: TGTGCCAGCAGCTTAGAGGAGACCCAGTACTTC
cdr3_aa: CASSLEETQYF

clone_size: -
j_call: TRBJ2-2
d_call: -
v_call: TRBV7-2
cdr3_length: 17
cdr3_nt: TGTGCCAGCAGGGACGTGCTACTTGATTCGAACACCGGGGAGCTGTTTTTT
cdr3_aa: CASRDVLLDSNTGELFF

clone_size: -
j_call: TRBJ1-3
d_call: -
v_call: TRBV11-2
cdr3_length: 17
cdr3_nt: TGTGCCAGCAGCTTAGAACCGGCAGGGCCCTCTGGAAACACCATATATTTT
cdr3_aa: CASSLEPAGPSGNTIYF

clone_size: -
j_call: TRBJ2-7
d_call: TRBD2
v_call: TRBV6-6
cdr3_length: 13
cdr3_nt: TGTGCCAGCGGGCCTAGCGGGTACTACGAGCAGTACTTC
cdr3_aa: CASGPSGYYEQYF

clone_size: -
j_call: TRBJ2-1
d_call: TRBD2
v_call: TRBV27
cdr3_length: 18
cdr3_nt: TGTGCCAGCAGTCCTCGCTCGAAGACTAGCGGGAGGGACAATGAGCAGTTCTTC
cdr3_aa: CASSPRSKTSGRDNEQFF

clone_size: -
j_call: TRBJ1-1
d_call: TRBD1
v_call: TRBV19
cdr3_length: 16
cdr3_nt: TGTGCCAGTAGTATACTAGGACAGGGGGCTTTTGGTGAAGCTTTCTTT
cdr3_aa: CASSILGQGAFGEAFF

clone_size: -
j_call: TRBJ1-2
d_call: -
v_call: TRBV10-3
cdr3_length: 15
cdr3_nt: TGTGCCATCAGTGAGCCCCCGGGGGGGGCAGATGGCTACACCTTC
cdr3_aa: CAISEPPGGADGYTF

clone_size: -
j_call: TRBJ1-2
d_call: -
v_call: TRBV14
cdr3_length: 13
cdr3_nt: TGTGCCAGCAGCCAAGGGTCCCGGAGGGGCTACACCTTC
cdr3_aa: CASSQGSRRGYTF

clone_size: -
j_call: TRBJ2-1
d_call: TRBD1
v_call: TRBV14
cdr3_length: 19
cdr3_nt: TGTGCCAGCAGCCAAGGGGGACAGGGGGTAGTCTGGGTAAACAATGAGCAGTTCTTC
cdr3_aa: CASSQGGQGVVWVNNEQFF

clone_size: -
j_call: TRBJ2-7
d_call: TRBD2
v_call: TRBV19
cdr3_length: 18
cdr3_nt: TGTGCCAGTAGCCGTGGGTCACCCAGTAGCGGGAGAAGGTACGAGCAGTACTTC
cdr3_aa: CASSRGSPSSGRRYEQYF

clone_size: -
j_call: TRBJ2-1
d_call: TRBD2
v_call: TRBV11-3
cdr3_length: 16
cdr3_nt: TGTGCCAGCAGCTTAGAAAATCCGGGAGGGCCTAATGAGCAGTTCTTC
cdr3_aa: CASSLENPGGPNEQFF

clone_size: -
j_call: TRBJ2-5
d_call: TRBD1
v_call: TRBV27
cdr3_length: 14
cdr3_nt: TGTGCCAGCAGTGACCGGGACAGGCAAGAGACCCAGTACTTC
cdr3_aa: CASSDRDRQETQYF

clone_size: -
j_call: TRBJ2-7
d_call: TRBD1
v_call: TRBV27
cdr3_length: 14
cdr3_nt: TGTGCCAGCAGTTTAGGGACAGGGCTTGGTGAGCAGTACTTC
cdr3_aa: CASSLGTGLGEQYF

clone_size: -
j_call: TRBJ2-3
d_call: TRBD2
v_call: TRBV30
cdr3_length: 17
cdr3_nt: TGTGCCTGGAGTGTACTAGCGGGAGGGCGGGGCACAGATACGCAGTATTTT
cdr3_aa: CAWSVLAGGRGTDTQYF

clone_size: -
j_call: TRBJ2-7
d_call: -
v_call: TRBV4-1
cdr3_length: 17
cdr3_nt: TGCGCCAGCAGCCCCGAACCCCGGCGGGACCGACTATACGAGCAGTACTTC
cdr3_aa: CASSPEPRRDRLYEQYF

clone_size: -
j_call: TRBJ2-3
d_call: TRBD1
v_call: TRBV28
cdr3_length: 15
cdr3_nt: TGTGCCAGCAGTCCACAGGGGGGACCAACAGATACGCAGTATTTT
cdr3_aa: CASSPQGGPTDTQYF

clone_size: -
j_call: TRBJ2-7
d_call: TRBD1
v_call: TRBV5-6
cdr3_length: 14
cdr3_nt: TGTGCCAGCAGCTGGTGGACAGGGGATGGCGAGCAGTACTTC
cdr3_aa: CASSWWTGDGEQYF

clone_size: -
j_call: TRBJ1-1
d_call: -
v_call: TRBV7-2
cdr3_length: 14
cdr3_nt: TGTGCCAGCAGCCCCGTGGGGGGGGACGCTGAAGCTTTCTTT
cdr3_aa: CASSPVGGDAEAFF

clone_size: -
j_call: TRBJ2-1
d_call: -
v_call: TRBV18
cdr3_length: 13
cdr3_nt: TGTGCCAGCTCCCCGCTTACGTGGAATGAGCAGTTCTTC
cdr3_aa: CASSPLTWNEQFF

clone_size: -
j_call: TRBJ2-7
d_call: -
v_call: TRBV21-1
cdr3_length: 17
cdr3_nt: TGTGCCAGCAGCAGCACAAGTAAGGGGACAGGGGTTCTCGAGCAGTACTTC
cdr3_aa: CASSSTSKGTGVLEQYF

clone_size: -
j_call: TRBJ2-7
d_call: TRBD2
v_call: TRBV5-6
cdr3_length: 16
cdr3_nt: TGTGCCAGCAGCCCGGGGACTAGCGGGAGTCCCTACGAGCAGTACTTC
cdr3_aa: CASSPGTSGSPYEQYF

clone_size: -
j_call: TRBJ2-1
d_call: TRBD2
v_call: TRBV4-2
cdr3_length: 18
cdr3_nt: TGTGCCAGCAGCCAAGATGGGAAGCGGGAACCCTTCTACAATGAGCAGTTCTTC
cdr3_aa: CASSQDGKREPFYNEQFF

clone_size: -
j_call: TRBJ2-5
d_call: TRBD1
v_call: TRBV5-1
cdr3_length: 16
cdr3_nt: TGCGCCAGCAGCTCTACTCCGGACAGGGTTGTCGAGACCCAGTACTTC
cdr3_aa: CASSSTPDRVVETQYF

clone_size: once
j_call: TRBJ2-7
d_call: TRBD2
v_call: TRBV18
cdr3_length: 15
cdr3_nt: TGTGCCAGCTCTGGTCCCAGCGGGAGGGTAAACGAGCAGTACTTC
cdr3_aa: CASSGPSGRVNEQYF

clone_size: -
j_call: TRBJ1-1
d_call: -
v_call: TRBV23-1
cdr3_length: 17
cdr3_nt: TGCGCCAGCCCTCCCACCCGGGAGCCCCCTGGAGGCACTGAAGCTTTCTTT
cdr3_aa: CASPPTREPPGGTEAFF

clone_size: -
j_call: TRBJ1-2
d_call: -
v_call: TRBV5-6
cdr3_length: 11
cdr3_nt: TGTGCCAGCAGCTTGAACTATGGCTACACCTTC
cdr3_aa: CASSLNYGYTF

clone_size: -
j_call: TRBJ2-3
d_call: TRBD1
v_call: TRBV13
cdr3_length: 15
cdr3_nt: TGTGCCAGCAGCTCGGGACAGGGGGAAACAGATACGCAGTATTTT
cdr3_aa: CASSSGQGETDTQYF

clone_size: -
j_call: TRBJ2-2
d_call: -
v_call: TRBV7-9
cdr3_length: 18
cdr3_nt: TGTGCCAGCAGCTTATCCCTTGATGAGCGGGCAAACACCGGGGAGCTGTTTTTT
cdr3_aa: CASSLSLDERANTGELFF

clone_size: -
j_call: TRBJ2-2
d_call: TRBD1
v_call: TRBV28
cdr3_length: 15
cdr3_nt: TGTGCCAGCAGTTTATGGACAGGGGTCCCCGGGGAGCTGTTTTTT
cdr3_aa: CASSLWTGVPGELFF